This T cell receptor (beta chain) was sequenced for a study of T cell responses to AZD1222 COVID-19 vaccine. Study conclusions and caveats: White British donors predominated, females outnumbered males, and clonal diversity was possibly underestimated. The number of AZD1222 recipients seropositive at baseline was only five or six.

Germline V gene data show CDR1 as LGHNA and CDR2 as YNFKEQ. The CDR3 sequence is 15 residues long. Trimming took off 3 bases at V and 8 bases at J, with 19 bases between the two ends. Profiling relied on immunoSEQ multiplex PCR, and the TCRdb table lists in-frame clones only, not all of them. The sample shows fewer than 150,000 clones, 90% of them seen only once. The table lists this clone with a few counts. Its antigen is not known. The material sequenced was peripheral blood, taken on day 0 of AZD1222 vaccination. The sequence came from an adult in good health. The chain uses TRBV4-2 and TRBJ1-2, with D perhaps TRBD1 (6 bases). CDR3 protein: CASSQDMRGSRGYTF. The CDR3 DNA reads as TGTGCCAGCAGCCAGGACATGAGGGGGTCTCGGGGCTACACCTTC.